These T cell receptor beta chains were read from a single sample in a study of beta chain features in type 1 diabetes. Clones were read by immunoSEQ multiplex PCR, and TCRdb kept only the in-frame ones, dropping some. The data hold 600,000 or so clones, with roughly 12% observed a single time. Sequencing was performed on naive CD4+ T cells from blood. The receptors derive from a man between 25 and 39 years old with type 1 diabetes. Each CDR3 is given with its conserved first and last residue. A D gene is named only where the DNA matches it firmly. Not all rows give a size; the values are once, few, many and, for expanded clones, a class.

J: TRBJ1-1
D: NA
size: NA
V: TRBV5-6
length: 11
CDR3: CASSRFTEAFF
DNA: TGTGCCAGCAGCCGTTTTACAGAAGCTTTCTTT

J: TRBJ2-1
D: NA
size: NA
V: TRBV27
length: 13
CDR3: CASSLRPDNEQFF
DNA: TGTGCCAGCAGTTTAAGGCCAGACAATGAGCAGTTCTTC

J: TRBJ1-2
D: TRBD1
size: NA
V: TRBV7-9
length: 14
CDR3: CASSSMDREHGYTF
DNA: TGTGCCAGCAGCTCCATGGACAGGGAGCATGGCTACACCTTC

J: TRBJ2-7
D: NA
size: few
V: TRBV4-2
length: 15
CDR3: CASSQDQAPSYEQYF
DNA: TGTGCCAGCAGCCAAGATCAGGCCCCCTCCTACGAGCAGTACTTC

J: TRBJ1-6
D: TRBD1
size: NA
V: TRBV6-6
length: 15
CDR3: CASSYSTGENSPLHF
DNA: TGTGCCAGCAGTTACTCGACAGGGGAAAATTCACCCCTCCACTTT

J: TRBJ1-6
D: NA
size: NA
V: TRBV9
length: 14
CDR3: CASSGDSLNSPLHF
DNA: TGTGCCAGCAGCGGAGACAGTCTTAATTCACCCCTCCACTTT

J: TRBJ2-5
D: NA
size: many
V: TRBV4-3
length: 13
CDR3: CASSQGSWETQYF
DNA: TGCGCCAGCAGCCAGGGGTCATGGGAGACCCAGTACTTC

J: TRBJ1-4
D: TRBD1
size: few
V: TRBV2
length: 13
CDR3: CASNRGSGEKLFF
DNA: TGTGCCAGCAACAGGGGATCGGGTGAAAAACTGTTTTTT

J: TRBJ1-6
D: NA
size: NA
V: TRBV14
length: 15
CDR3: CASSLKSWYNSPLHF
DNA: TGTGCCAGCAGCCTAAAATCGTGGTATAATTCACCCCTCCACTTT

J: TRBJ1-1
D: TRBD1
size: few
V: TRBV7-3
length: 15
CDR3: CASSGGTGMNTEAFF
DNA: TGTGCCAGCAGCGGGGGGACAGGAATGAACACTGAAGCTTTCTTT

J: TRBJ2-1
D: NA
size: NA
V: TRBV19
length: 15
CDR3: CASSLAVSSYNEQFF
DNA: TGTGCCAGTAGTTTGGCGGTGAGCTCCTACAATGAGCAGTTCTTC

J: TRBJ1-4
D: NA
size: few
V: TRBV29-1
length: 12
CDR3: CSATDPNEKLFF
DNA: TGCAGCGCGACAGACCCTAATGAAAAACTGTTTTTT

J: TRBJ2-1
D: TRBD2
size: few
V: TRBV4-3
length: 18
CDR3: CASSHGLSGGPSYNEQFF
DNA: TGCGCCAGCAGCCATGGCCTAAGCGGGGGCCCCTCCTACAATGAGCAGTTCTTC

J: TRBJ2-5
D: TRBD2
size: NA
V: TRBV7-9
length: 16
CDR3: CASSLGGGVGQETQYF
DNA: TGTGCCAGCAGCTTAGGCGGGGGTGTAGGACAAGAGACCCAGTACTTC

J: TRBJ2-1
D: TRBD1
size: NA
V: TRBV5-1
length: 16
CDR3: CASSLDRTGSYNEQFF
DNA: TGCGCCAGCAGCTTGGATCGGACAGGGTCCTACAATGAGCAGTTCTTC

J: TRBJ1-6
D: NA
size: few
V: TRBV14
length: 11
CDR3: CASSALGPLHF
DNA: TGTGCCAGCAGCGCCCTCGGGCCCCTCCACTTT

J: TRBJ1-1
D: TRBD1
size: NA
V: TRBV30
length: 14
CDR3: CASDRESPNTEAFF
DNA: TGTGCCTCTGACAGGGAGTCTCCGAACACTGAAGCTTTCTTT

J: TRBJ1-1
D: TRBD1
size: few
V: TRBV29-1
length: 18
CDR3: CSVHTRWDRGRGNTEAFF
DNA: TGCAGCGTCCATACCCGGTGGGACAGGGGGCGCGGAAACACTGAAGCTTTCTTT

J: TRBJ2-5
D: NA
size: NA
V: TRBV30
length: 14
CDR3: CAWSVRGAGETQYF
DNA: TGTGCCTGGAGTGTTAGGGGGGCCGGGGAGACCCAGTACTTC

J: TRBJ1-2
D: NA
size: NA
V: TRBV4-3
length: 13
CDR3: CASSQDQDYGYTF
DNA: TGCGCCAGCAGCCAAGATCAGGACTATGGCTACACCTTC

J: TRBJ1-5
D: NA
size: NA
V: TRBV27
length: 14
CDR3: CASSFGAGGQPQHF
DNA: TGTGCCAGCAGTTTTGGGGCGGGAGGTCAGCCCCAGCATTTT

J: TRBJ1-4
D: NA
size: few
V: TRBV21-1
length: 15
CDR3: CASSPTGGSNEKLFF
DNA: TGTGCCAGCAGCCCCACGGGGGGAAGTAATGAAAAACTGTTTTTT

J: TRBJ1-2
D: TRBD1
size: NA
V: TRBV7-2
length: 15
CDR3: CASSSGQGDGYGYTF
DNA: TGTGCCAGCAGCTCTGGACAGGGCGACGGCTATGGCTACACCTTC

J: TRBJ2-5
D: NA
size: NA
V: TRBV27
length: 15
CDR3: CASSMSRDGQETQYF
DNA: TGTGCCAGCAGTATGTCCCGGGACGGGCAAGAGACCCAGTACTTC

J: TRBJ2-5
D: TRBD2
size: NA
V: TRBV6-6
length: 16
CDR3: CASSYGGGGTQETQYF
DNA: TGTGCCAGCAGTTACGGCGGGGGGGGCACGCAAGAGACCCAGTACTTC

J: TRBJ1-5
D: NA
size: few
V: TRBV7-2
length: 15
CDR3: CASSLVERSYQPQHF
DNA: TGTGCCAGCAGCTTAGTAGAGAGGTCTTATCAGCCCCAGCATTTT

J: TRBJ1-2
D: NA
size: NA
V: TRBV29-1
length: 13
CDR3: CSVVRGGDYGYTF
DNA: TGCAGCGTTGTCAGGGGCGGAGACTATGGCTACACCTTC

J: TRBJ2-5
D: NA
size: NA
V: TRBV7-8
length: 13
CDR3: CASSLRVGETQYF
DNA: TGTGCCAGCAGCTTAAGGGTGGGAGAGACCCAGTACTTC

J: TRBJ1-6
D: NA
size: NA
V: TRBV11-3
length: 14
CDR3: CASSLQAYNSPLHF
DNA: TGTGCCAGCAGCTTACAGGCCTACAATTCACCCCTCCACTTT

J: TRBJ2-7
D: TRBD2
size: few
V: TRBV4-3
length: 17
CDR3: CASSQDLSGGNSYEQYF
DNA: TGCGCCAGCAGCCAAGATCTAAGCGGGGGGAACTCCTACGAGCAGTACTTC

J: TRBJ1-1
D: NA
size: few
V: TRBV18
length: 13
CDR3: CASSLGRDQEAFF
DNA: TGTGCCAGCTCACTGGGACGGGACCAAGAAGCTTTCTTT

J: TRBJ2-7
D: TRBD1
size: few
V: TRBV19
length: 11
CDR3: CASGTAYEQYF
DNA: TGTGCCAGCGGGACAGCATACGAGCAGTACTTC

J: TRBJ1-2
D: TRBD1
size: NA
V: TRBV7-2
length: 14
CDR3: CASSLAGQGYGYTF
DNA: TGTGCCAGCAGCCTGGCAGGACAGGGCTATGGCTACACCTTC

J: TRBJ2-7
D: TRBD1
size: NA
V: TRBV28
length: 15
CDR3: CASSSHPGQGYEQYF
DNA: TGTGCCAGCAGTTCTCACCCGGGACAGGGCTACGAGCAGTACTTC

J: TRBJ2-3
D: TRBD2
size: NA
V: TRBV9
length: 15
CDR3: CASSVGSGGTDTQYF
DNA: TGTGCCAGCAGCGTAGGCAGCGGGGGGACCGATACGCAGTATTTT

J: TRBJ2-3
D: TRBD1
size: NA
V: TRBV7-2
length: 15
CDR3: CASSTQKTGSDTQYF
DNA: TGTGCCAGCAGCACCCAAAAGACAGGGTCGGATACGCAGTATTTT

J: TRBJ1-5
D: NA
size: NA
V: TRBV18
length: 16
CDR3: CASSPTGGGGGQPQHF
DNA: TGTGCCAGCTCACCGACTGGCGGGGGAGGGGGTCAGCCCCAGCATTTT

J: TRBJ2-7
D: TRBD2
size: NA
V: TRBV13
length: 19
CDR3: CASSSQLERVAGVRYEQYF
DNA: TGTGCCAGCAGCTCCCAACTTGAAAGAGTAGCGGGGGTTAGGTACGAGCAGTACTTC

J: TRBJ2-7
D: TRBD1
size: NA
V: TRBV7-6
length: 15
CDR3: CASSLRQGATYEQYF
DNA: TGTGCCAGCAGCTTGAGGCAGGGGGCCACCTACGAGCAGTACTTC

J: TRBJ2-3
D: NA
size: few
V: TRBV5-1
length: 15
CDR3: CASIRDRLGADTQYF
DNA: TGCGCCAGCATCCGTGACAGGTTAGGGGCAGATACGCAGTATTTT

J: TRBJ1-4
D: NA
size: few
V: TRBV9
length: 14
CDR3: CASNYAGGDEKLFF
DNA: TGTGCCAGCAACTACGCTGGAGGGGATGAAAAACTGTTTTTT

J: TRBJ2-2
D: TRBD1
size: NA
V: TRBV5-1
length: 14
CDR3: CASSLDRGNGELFF
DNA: TGCGCCAGCAGCTTGGACAGGGGTAACGGGGAGCTGTTTTTT

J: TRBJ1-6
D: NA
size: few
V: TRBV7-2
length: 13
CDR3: CASSSGRSGALHF
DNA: TGTGCCAGCAGCTCAGGACGCAGTGGGGCCCTCCACTTT

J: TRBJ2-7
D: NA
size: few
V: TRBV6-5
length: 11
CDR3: CASRGEYEQYF
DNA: TGTGCCAGCAGAGGAGAGTACGAGCAGTACTTC

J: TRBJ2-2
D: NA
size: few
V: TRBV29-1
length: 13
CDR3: CSVERGYSGELFF
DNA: TGCAGCGTTGAAAGGGGGTACTCCGGGGAGCTGTTTTTT

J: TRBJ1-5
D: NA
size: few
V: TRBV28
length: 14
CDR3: CASSSDRFDQPQHF
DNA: TGTGCCAGCAGTTCAGACAGGTTTGATCAGCCCCAGCATTTT

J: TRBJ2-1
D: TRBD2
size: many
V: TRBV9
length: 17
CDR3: CASSAPPKRGTYNEQFF
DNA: TGTGCCAGCAGCGCCCCTCCGAAGCGGGGGACCTACAATGAGCAGTTCTTC

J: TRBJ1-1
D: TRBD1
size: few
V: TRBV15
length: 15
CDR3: CATSRDRGPDTEAFF
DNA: TGTGCCACCAGCAGAGACAGGGGGCCGGACACTGAAGCTTTCTTT

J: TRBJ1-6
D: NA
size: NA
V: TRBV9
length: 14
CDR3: CASDQSTSGSPLHF
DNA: TGTGCCAGCGATCAATCCACTAGTGGGTCACCCCTCCACTTT

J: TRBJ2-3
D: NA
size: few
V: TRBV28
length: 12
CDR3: CASSLRRGTQYF
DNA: TGTGCCAGCAGTTTACGCCGGGGTACGCAGTATTTT

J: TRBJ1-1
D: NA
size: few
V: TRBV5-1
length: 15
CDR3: CASSLGSQGNTEAFF
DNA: TGCGCCAGCAGCTTGGGTAGTCAGGGAAACACTGAAGCTTTCTTT

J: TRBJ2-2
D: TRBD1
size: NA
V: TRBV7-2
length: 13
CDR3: CATRTGYTGELFF
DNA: TGTGCCACTCGGACAGGGTACACCGGGGAGCTGTTTTTT

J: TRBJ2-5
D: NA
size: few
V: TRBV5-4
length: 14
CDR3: CASSTPSRQETQYF
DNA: TGTGCCAGCAGCACCCCCAGCCGCCAAGAGACCCAGTACTTC

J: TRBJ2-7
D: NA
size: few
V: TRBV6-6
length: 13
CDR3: CASRTGTGYEQYF
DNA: TGTGCCAGCAGGACAGGAACCGGCTACGAGCAGTACTTC

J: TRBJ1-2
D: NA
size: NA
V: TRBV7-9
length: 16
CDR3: CASSLGITGSVYGYTF
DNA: TGTGCCAGCAGCCTCGGGATAACGGGGAGTGTCTATGGCTACACCTTC

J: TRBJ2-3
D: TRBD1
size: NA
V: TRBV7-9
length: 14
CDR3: CASSRQGRTDTQYF
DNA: TGTGCCAGCAGCAGACAGGGTCGCACAGATACGCAGTATTTT

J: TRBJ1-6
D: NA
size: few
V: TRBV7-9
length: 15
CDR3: CASSSSSSYNSPLHF
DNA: TGTGCCAGCAGCTCTTCATCTTCCTATAATTCACCCCTCCACTTT